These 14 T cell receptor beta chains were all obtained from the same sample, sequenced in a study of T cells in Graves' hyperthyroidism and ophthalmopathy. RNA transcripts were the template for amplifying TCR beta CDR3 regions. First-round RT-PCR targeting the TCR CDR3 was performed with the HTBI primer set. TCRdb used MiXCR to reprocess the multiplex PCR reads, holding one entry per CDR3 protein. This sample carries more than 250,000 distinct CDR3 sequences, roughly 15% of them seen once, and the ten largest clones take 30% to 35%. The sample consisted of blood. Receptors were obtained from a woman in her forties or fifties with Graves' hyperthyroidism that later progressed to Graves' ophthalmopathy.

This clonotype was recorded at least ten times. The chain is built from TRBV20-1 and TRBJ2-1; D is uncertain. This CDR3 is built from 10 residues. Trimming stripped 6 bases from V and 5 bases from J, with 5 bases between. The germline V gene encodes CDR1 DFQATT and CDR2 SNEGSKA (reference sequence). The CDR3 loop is CSALDNEQFF. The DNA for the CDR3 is TGCAGTGCCCTCGACAATGAGCAGTTCTTC.

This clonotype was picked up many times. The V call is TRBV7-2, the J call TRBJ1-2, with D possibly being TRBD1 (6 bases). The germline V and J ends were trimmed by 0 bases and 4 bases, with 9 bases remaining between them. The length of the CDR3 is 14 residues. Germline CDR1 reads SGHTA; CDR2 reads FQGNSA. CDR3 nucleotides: TGTGCCAGCAGCTTAGCAACAGGGCCCTATGGCTACACCTTC. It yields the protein CASSLATGPYGYTF.

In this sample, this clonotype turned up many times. The CDR3 region has the DNA TGTGCCAGCAGTTCTCAAGGGAAGTCGGACACTGAAGCTTTCTTT. This sequence encodes CASSSQGKSDTEAFF. The chain is built from TRBV28 and TRBJ1-1; D gene ambiguous. This CDR3 has 15 amino acids. From germline, CDR1 is MDHEN and CDR2 SYDVKM. V was cut by 4 bases and J by 3 bases, with 15 bases left in between.

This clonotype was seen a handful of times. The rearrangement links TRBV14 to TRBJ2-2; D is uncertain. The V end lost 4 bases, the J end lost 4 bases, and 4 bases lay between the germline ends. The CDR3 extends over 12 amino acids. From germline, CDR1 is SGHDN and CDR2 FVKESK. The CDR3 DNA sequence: TGTGCCAGCAGCCGGGTCACCGGGGAGCTGTTTTTT. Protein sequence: CASSRVTGELFF. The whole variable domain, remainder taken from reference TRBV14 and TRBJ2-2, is EAGVTQFPSHSVIEKGQTVTLRCDPISGHDNLYWYRRVMGKEIKFLLHFVKESKQDESGMPNNRFLAERTGGTYSTLKVQPAELEDSGVYFCASSRVTGELFFGEGSRLTVL.

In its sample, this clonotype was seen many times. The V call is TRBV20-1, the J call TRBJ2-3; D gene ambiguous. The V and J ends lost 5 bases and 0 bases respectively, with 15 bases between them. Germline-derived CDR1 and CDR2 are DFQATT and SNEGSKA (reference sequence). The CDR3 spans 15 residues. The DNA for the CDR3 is TGCAGTGCTGCCCCTTGGGCGGCAAGCACAGATACGCAGTATTTT. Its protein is CSAAPWAASTDTQYF.

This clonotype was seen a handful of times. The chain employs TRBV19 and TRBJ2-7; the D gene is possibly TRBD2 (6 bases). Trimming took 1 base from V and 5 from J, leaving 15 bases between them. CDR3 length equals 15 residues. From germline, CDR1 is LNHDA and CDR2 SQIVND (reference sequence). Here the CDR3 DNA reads TGTGCCAGTAGTATAGGGGCGGGGTCTGGCGACGAGCAGTACTTC. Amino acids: CASSIGAGSGDEQYF. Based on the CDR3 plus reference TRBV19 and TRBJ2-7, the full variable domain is DGGITQSPKYLFRKEGQNVTLSCEQNLNHDAMYWYRQDPGQGLRLIYYSQIVNDFQKGDIAEGYSVSREKKESFPLTVTSAQKNPTAFYLCASSIGAGSGDEQYFGPGTRLTVT.

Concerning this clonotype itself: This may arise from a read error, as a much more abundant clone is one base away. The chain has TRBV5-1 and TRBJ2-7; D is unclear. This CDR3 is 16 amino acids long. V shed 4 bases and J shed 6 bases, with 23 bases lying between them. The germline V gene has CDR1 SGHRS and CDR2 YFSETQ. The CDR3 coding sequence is TGCGCCAGCAGCCTCGTCCAAGGGTCAGGTGCTAGCGAGCAGTACTTC. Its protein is CASSLVQGSGASEQYF.

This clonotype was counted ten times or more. The CDR3 here is CASSFAANTEAFF. In DNA form, the CDR3 reads TGTGCCAGCAGCTTCGCCGCGAACACTGAAGCTTTCTTT. The chain links TRBV12-3 or TRBV12-4 to TRBJ1-1; D gene unclear. This CDR3 is built from 13 residues. Trimming left V 6 bases short and J 1 base short, with 9 bases between.

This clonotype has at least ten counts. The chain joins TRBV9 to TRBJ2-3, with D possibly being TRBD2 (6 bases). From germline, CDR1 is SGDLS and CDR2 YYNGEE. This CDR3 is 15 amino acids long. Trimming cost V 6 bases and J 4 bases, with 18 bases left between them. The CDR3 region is CASTEDAVAADTQYF. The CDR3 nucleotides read TGTGCCAGCACCGAAGATGCAGTAGCGGCAGATACGCAGTATTTT.

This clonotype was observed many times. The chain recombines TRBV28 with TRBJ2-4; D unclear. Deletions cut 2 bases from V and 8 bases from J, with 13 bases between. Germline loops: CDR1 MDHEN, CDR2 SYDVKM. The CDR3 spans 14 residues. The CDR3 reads CASSLPDGMDIQYF. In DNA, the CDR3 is TGTGCCAGCAGTTTACCTGACGGTATGGACATTCAGTACTTC.

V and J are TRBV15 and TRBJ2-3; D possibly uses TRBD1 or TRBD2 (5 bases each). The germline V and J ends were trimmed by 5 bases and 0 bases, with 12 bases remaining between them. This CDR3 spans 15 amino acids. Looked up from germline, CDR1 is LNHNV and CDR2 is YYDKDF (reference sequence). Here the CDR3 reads CATSGRDRSTDTQYF. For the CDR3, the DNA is TGTGCCACCAGCGGCCGGGACCGAAGCACAGATACGCAGTATTTT.

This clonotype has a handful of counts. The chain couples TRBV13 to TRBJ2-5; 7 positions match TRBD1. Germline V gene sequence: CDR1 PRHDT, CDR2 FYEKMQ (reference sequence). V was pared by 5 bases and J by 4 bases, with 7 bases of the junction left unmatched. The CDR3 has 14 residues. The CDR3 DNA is TGTGCCAGCAGCGGGGCCGGGACAGCAGAGACCCAGTACTTC. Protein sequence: CASSGAGTAETQYF.

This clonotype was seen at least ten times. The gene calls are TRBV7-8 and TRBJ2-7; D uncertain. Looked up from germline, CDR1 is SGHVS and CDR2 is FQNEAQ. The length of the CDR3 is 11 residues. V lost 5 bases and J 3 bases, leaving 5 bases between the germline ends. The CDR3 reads CASSTNYEQYF. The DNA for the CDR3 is TGTGCCAGCAGCACTAACTACGAGCAGTACTTC.

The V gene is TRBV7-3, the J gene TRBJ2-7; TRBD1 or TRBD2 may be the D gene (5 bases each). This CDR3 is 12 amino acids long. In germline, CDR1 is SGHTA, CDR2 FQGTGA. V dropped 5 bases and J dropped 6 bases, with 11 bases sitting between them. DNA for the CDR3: TGTGCCAGCAGCCAATGGGGGTTCGAGCAGTACTTC. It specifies CASSQWGFEQYF.